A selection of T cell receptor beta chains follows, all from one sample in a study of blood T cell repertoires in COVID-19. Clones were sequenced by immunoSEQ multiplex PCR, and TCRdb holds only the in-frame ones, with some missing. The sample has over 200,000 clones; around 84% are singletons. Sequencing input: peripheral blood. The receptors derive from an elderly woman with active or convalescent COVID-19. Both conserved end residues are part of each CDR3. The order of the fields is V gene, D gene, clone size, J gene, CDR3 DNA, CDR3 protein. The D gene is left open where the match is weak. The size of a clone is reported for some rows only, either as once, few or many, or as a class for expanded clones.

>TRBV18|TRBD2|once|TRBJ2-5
TGTGCCAGCTCACAACTAGCGGGAATGGGGGAGACCCAGTACTTC
CASSQLAGMGETQYF
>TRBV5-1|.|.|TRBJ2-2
TGCGCCAGCAGCTTCAGATCAGGGGAAACCGGGGAGCTGTTTTTT
CASSFRSGETGELFF
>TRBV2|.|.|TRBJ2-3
TGTGCCGCCATGAAGGGACTCAAGGGAGATACGCAGTATTTT
CAAMKGLKGDTQYF
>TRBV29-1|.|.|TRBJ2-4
TGCAGCGTTGACAGCGATGAGGATTACATTCAGTACTTC
CSVDSDEDYIQYF
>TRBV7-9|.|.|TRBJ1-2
TGTGCCAGCAGCGCATTGGACAGTCAGGCGGAAGGCTACACCTTC
CASSALDSQAEGYTF
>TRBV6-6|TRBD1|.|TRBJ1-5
TGTGCCAGCAGTTACTCGACAGGGACTCAGCCCCAGCATTTT
CASSYSTGTQPQHF
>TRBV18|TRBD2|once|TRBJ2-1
TGTGCCACCCGGGGACAGGGGACTAGCGGGAGCAACAATGAGCAGTTCTTC
CATRGQGTSGSNNEQFF
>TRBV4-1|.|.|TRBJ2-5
TGCGCCAGCAGCCCGCCTAGTGAGACCCAGTACTTC
CASSPPSETQYF
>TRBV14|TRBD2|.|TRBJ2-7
TGTGCCAGCAGCCCTCAGCAAAGCGGGAGGTCCTACGAGCAGTACTTC
CASSPQQSGRSYEQYF
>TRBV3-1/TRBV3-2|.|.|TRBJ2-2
TGTGCCAGCAGCCAATATTCCGGGGAGCTGTTTTTT
CASSQYSGELFF
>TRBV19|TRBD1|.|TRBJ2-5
TGTGCCAGTAGTAGAACCGGGACAGGGGGCGCGCAGCAGTACTTC
CASSRTGTGGAQQYF
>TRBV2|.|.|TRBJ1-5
TGTGCCAGCAGTGAAAACAATGGTCAGCCCCAGCATTTT
CASSENNGQPQHF
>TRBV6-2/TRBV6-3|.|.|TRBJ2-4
TGTGCCAGCAGACCTATGGCGGCAGCCAAAAACATTCAGTACTTC
CASRPMAAAKNIQYF
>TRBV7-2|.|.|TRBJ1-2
TGTGCCAGCAGCTTAGCGTCCGTGTATGGCTACACCTTC
CASSLASVYGYTF
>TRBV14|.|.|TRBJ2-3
TGTGCCAGCAGCCAACGCGTAGGAGGGGATTGGGCCACAGATACGCAGTATTTT
CASSQRVGGDWATDTQYF
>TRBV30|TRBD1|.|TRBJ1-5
TGTGCCTGGGACCGCGGAGACAGGGCCGGGCAGCCCCAGCATTTT
CAWDRGDRAGQPQHF
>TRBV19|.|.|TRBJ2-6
TGTGCCAGTAGTATTTCCGGGGGTGAGGTCTCTGGGGCCAACGTCCTGACTTTC
CASSISGGEVSGANVLTF
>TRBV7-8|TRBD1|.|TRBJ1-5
TGTGCCAGCAGCTTAGAGGGACAGGGGCTCAATCAGCCCCAGCATTTT
CASSLEGQGLNQPQHF
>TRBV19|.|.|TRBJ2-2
TGTGCCAGTAGTATCTTTGGGGCAGCCACCGGGGAGCTGTTTTTT
CASSIFGAATGELFF
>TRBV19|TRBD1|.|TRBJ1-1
TGTGCCAGTAGTACCAACAGGGGGCATACTGAAGCTTTCTTT
CASSTNRGHTEAFF
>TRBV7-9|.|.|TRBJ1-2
TGTGCCAGCAGCGCTCTTAAGAGCGACTACACCTTC
CASSALKSDYTF
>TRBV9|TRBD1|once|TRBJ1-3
TGTGCCAGCAGCGTAGCCGGACAGGGCGCTGGAAACACCATATATTTT
CASSVAGQGAGNTIYF
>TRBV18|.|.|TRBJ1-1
TGTGCCAGCTCACCACCTTGGAGGCGGACCCGAGCTCAACCGAACACTGAAGCTTTCTTT
CASSPPWRRTRAQPNTEAFF
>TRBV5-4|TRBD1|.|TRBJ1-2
TGTGCCAGCAGCCCGGGACAGGGGGCGCAGAACTATGGCTACACCTTC
CASSPGQGAQNYGYTF
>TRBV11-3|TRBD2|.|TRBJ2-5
TGTGCCAGCAGCTCCGGACTAGCGGAAGAGACCCAGTACTTC
CASSSGLAEETQYF
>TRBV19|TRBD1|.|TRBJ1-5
TGTGCCAGTATACCGGGACAGGGAAGCAATCAGCCCCAGCATTTT
CASIPGQGSNQPQHF
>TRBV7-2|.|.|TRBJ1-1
TGTGCCAGCGTTCTCGGGGTTTATGACACTGAAGCTTTCTTT
CASVLGVYDTEAFF